Sequencing of this T cell receptor (beta chain) was carried out in a study of blood T cell repertoires in COVID-19. About the study: T cells, B-cell-depleted T cells, or PBMCs provided the cDNA or gDNA that served as material.

Cohort placement rested on clinical history that participants reported themselves. The CDR3 loop spans 14 amino acids. Deletions cut 0 bases from V and 8 bases from J, with 9 bases between. Germline CDR1 SGHRS, CDR2 YFSETQ. Per the study methods: Scientists estimated how many nucleated cells there were by amplifying reference gene primers. Libraries were prepared by immunoSEQ multiplex PCR; TCRdb keeps only in-frame clonotypes and omits some of them. V and J calls and clone size follow that table, whereas D and trimming were derived from the DNA. Among roughly 300,000 clones listed, approximately 84% were seen once.

V is TRBV5-1 and J is TRBJ1-6; perhaps TRBD1 as D (5 bases). This TCR was recovered from a woman aged 18-30 years who had recovered from COVID-19. The sequenced sample consisted of PBMCs or T cells enriched from blood (not recorded which). The CDR3 sequence is CASSLGQGDSPLHF. The CDR3 nucleotides are TGCGCCAGCAGCTTGGGGCAGGGTGATTCACCCCTCCACTTT.